This T cell receptor (beta chain) was sequenced in a study of blood T cell repertoires in COVID-19. Which cohort a participant joined came from the clinical history participants gave. All recovered Cohort 3 donors got two negative PCRs, got clearance, or saw symptom resolution. Per the germline V gene, CDR1 is SNHLY and CDR2 is FYNNEI. The CDR3 covers 11 residues. The V end lost 5 bases, the J end lost 7 bases, and 6 bases lay between the germline ends. This table comes from immunoSEQ multiplex PCR, and its TCRdb copy is limited to in-frame clones, with some not included. Of 200,000 to 250,000 clones in the sample, around 84% were seen once.

Sequencing used PBMCs or T cells enriched from blood (not recorded which). The source is a woman between 40 and 50 years old who had recovered from COVID-19. The genes are TRBV2 and TRBJ2-1; no clear D gene. The CDR3 spells CASSPINEQFF. The CDR3 DNA reads as TGTGCCAGCAGTCCAATTAATGAGCAGTTCTTC. The whole variable domain, remainder taken from reference TRBV2 and TRBJ2-1, is EPEVTQTPSHQVTQMGQEVILRCVPISNHLYFYWYRQILGQKVEFLVSFYNNEISEKSEIFDDQFSVERPDGSNFTLKIRSTKLEDSAMYFCASSPINEQFFGPGTRLTVL.